Below are 17 T cell receptor beta chains sequenced from a single sample in a study of cytomegalovirus exposure and HLA in healthy donors. Both 60 Vbeta primers and 13 Jbeta primers went into the PCR. The data were produced by immunoSEQ multiplex PCR, yet TCRdb's version contains in-frame clones alone and is incomplete. The table has over 100,000 clones, 70% to 85% seen once. Input material: PBMCs. These receptors originate from a man aged 35 to 55 in good health and CMV-seropositive.

This clone is a singleton in its sample. The V call is TRBV5-6, the J call TRBJ1-2, with 10 bases lining up with TRBD1. Germline-derived CDR1 and CDR2 are SGHDT and YYEEEE. Trimming took 4 bases from V and 5 from J; bases not matched to a gene: 8. The CDR3 extends over 15 amino acids. The CDR3 DNA is TGTGCCAGCAGCCTAGACAGGGGGCTGAGGTATGGCTACACCTTC. Translated: CASSLDRGLRYGYTF.

The chain carries TRBV30 and TRBJ2-7; maybe TRBD1 (5 bases). Trimming pared 0 bases from V and 7 bases from J, leaving 16 bases between. The CDR3 covers 14 residues. CDR1 and CDR2 from the germline V gene are GTSNPN and SVGIG (reference sequence). This chain's CDR3 is CAWSVPYRPQEQYF. The CDR3 DNA is TGTGCCTGGAGTGTACCCTACAGGCCCCAGGAGCAGTACTTC.

V and J are TRBV28 and TRBJ1-2, with TRBD1 as a possible D gene (5 bases). Trimming removed 3 bases from V and 5 bases from J, with 16 bases in between. From germline, CDR1 is MDHEN and CDR2 SYDVKM. The CDR3 runs to 15 residues. The CDR3 spells CASSFGLGEVYGYTF. The DNA for the CDR3 is TGTGCCAGCAGTTTCGGATTAGGGGAGGTATATGGCTACACCTTC.

The genes are TRBV4-2 and TRBJ2-7; D call uncertain. With 1 base removed from V and 3 bases from J, the gap between germline ends came to 16 bases. The CDR3 totals 16 residues. Germline CDR1 and CDR2: LGHNA and YNFKEQ. The CDR3 coding sequence is TGTGCCAGCAGCCAAGTATCATCTAAGTCGGGCTACGAGCAGTACTTC. Protein product: CASSQVSSKSGYEQYF.

The V and J genes are TRBV15 and TRBJ2-7; a possible D gene is TRBD2 (7 bases). With 0 bases removed from V and 13 bases from J, the gap between germline ends came to 16 bases. CDR3 length equals 13 residues. From germline, CDR1 is LNHNV and CDR2 YYDKDF (reference sequence). CDR3 nucleotides: TGTGCCACCAGCAGAGAGCTAGGGGGGGAGATATACTTC. Its translation is CATSRELGGEIYF.

This chain links TRBV18 with TRBJ1-5, with 8 bases matching TRBD1. V shed 8 bases and J 2 bases; nucleotides not matched to a gene: 5. The CDR3 totals 14 residues. Germline CDR1 is KGHSH and CDR2 is LQKENI. The CDR3 DNA sequence: TGTGCCAGCCGAACGGGACAGGGCAATCAGCCCCAGCATTTT. This gives the protein CASRTGQGNQPQHF. The variable domain in full, completed from reference TRBV18 and TRBJ1-5, reads NAGVMQNPRHLVRRRGQEARLRCSPMKGHSHVYWYRQLPEEGLKFMVYLQKENIIDESGMPKERFSAEFPKEGPSILRIQQVVRGDSAAYFCASRTGQGNQPQHFGDGTRLSIL.

The rearrangement links TRBV11-3 to TRBJ2-5, with D tentatively TRBD2 (6 bases). The CDR3 extends over 14 amino acids. V gave up 5 bases and J gave up 4 bases, with 14 bases separating them. Looked up from germline, CDR1 is SGHNT and CDR2 is YENEEA. The CDR3 DNA sequence: TGTGCCAGCAGCACGGGACTCCGGCCAGAGACCCAGTACTTC. It codes for CASSTGLRPETQYF. The whole variable domain, filled in from reference TRBV11-3 and TRBJ2-5, reads EAGVVQSPRYKIIEKKQPVAFWCNPISGHNTLYWYLQNLGQGPELLIRYENEEAVDDSQLPKDRFSAERLKGVDSTLKIQPAELGDSAVYLCASSTGLRPETQYFGPGTRLLVL.

The V gene is TRBV27, the J gene TRBJ2-3; a weak D match, TRBD1 (5 bases). CDR3 length equals 13 residues. V was clipped by 1 base and J by 6 bases, with 8 bases between them. Germline V gene sequence: CDR1 MNHEY, CDR2 SMNVEV (reference sequence). Here the CDR3 reads CASSLWGEDTQYF. The CDR3 coding sequence is TGTGCCAGCAGTTTATGGGGCGAGGATACGCAGTATTTT.

Points on this clone: Its ends do not fully match the called genes, so a read error is possible. The CDR3 DNA sequence: TGTGCCAGCAGAGACGCGGGACTAGCGGGGGATATGTGGGCCAACGGCCTGACTTTC. This translates into CASRDAGLAGDMWANGLTF. The J gene is TRBJ2-6, the V gene TRBV2; TRBD2 aligns across 14 bases. The CDR3 runs to 19 residues. Germline CDR1 SNHLY, CDR2 FYNNEI.

The V call is TRBV10-1, the J call TRBJ1-6; D call uncertain. Trimming removed 8 bases at V and 0 bases at J, with 11 bases between. This CDR3 is 15 amino acids long. Germline CDR1 WNHNN, CDR2 SYGVQD (reference sequence). CDR3 DNA: TGCGCCAGCCCTTTCCGGAGCTCCTATAATTCACCCCTCCACTTT. Translating it yields CASPFRSSYNSPLHF.

The chain links TRBV18 to TRBJ2-1, with 7 positions matching TRBD2. CDR3 length: 16 amino acids. Germline lookup yields CDR1 KGHSH and CDR2 LQKENI. V trimming: 6 bases; J trimming: 2 bases; junction bases outside the gene matches: 10. The DNA for the CDR3 is TGTGCCAGCTCCGCCATTGGGAGGGGCCCCTACAATGAGCAGTTCTTC. It codes for CASSAIGRGPYNEQFF.

The chain couples TRBV11-3 to TRBJ2-1; 7 bases are a match to TRBD1. Germline CDR1 is SGHNT and CDR2 is YENEEA. V dropped 0 bases and J dropped 6; count of bases not matched to a gene: 5. The CDR3 totals 15 residues. CDR3 region: CASSLDGTVANEQFF. The CDR3 nucleotides read TGTGCCAGCAGCTTAGACGGGACAGTCGCCAATGAGCAGTTCTTC.

The rearrangement links TRBV6-6 to TRBJ1-2; 7 bases match TRBD1. CDR1 MNHNY and CDR2 SVGAGI come from the germline V gene (reference sequence). CDR3 length: 16 residues. V shed 5 bases and J 0 bases; nucleotides not matched to a gene: 9. The CDR3 region is CASSANRGLTNYGYTF. The CDR3 DNA follows: TGTGCCAGCAGTGCGAACAGGGGCCTCACTAACTATGGCTACACCTTC.

The rearrangement links TRBV2 to TRBJ2-5; D perhaps matches TRBD2 (6 bases). V was clipped by 9 bases and J by 5 bases, with 16 bases between them. From germline, CDR1 is SNHLY and CDR2 FYNNEI. The CDR3 loop spans 13 amino acids. The CDR3 region is CARGSTGGETQYF. The CDR3, as DNA: TGTGCCAGGGGAAGCACAGGAGGGGAGACCCAGTACTTC.

V gene TRBV10-3 combines with J gene TRBJ2-5, with D tentatively TRBD1 (5 bases). CDR3 size: 13 residues. CDR1 ENHRY and CDR2 SYGVKD come from the germline V gene. The V end was cut by 10 bases, the J end by 1 base, with 13 bases between. CDR3 bases: TGTGCCACGCAAGGGGATGGCCAAGAGACCCAGTACTTC. Protein sequence: CATQGDGQETQYF.

The rearrangement uses TRBV2 and TRBJ1-2; D is uncertain. The germline CDR1 and CDR2 sequences are SNHLY and FYNNEI. This CDR3 contains 12 residues. V lost 3 bases to trimming and J lost 9 bases, with 11 bases between them. The CDR3 protein is CASSDKTTRYTF. DNA for the CDR3: TGTGCCAGCAGTGACAAGACGACTCGCTACACCTTC.

The count of this clone is one. This chain links TRBV5-1 with TRBJ1-4; D is possibly TRBD1 (6 bases). In germline, CDR1 is SGHRS, CDR2 YFSETQ. The CDR3 contains 15 residues. V was pared by 4 bases and J by 2 bases, with 12 bases between. CDR3 coding DNA: TGCGCCAGCAGCCGAACTAGGGGGACTAATGAAAAACTGTTTTTT. This translates into CASSRTRGTNEKLFF. Drawing the rest from reference TRBV5-1 and TRBJ1-4, the complete variable domain is KAGVTQTPRYLIKTRGQQVTLSCSPISGHRSVSWYQQTPGQGLQFLFEYFSETQRNKGNFPGRFSGRQFSNSRSEMNVSTLELGDSALYLCASSRTRGTNEKLFFGSGTQLSVL.